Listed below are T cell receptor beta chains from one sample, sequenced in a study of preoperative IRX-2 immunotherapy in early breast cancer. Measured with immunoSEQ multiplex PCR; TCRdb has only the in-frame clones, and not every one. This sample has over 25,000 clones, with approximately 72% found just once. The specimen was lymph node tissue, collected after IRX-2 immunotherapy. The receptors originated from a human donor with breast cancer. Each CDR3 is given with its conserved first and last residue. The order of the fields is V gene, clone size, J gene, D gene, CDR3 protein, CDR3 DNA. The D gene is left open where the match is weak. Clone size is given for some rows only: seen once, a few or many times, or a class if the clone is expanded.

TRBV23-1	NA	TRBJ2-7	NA	CASSSQPDYEQYF	TGCGCCAGCAGCTCGCAGCCGGACTACGAGCAGTACTTC
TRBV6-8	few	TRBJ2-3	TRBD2	CASSRTSGRGTDTQYF	TGTGCCAGCAGTCGGACTAGCGGGAGGGGCACAGATACGCAGTATTTT
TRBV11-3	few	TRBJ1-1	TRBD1	CASSPRAGGYTEAFF	TGTGCCAGCAGCCCCCGGGCAGGGGGGTACACTGAAGCTTTCTTT
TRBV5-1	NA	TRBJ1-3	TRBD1	CASSLEGQGGNTIYF	TGCGCCAGCAGCTTGGAGGGACAGGGGGGAAACACCATATATTTT
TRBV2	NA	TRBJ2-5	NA	CASSEGVRETQYF	TGTGCCAGCAGTGAAGGCGTGCGGGAGACCCAGTACTTC
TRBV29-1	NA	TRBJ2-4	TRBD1	CSVMGQAAGNIQYF	TGCAGCGTGATGGGACAGGCGGCCGGAAACATTCAGTACTTC
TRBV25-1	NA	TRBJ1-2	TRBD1	CASSWTGWNYGYTF	TGTGCCAGCAGTTGGACAGGATGGAACTATGGCTACACCTTC
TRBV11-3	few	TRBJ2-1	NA	CASSNAGRWENEQFF	TGTGCCAGCTCTAATGCGGGGAGGTGGGAAAATGAGCAGTTCTTC
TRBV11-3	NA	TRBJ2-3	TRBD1	CASSLGTGRTDTQYF	TGTGCCAGCAGCCTTGGGACAGGGCGCACAGATACGCAGTATTTT
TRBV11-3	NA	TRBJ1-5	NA	CASSLGSFNQPQHF	TGTGCCAGCAGCTTAGGGTCCTTCAATCAGCCCCAGCATTTT
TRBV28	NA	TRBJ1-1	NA	CASSLPGGLHLNTEAFF	TGTGCCAGCAGTTTACCAGGCGGTCTTCACCTGAACACTGAAGCTTTCTTT
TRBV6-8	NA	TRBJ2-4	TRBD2	CASSEISGSVSKNIQYF	TGTGCCAGCTCTGAGATTAGCGGGAGTGTTTCCAAAAACATTCAGTACTTC
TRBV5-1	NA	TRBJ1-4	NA	CASSKQGDNEKLFF	TGCGCCAGCTCGAAACAGGGAGATAATGAAAAACTGTTTTTT
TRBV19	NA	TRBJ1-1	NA	CASKKTVSSEGAFF	TGTGCCAGTAAGAAGACAGTGTCGTCTGAAGGGGCTTTCTTT
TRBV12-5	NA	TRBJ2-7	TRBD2	CASTTGTSGIYEQYF	TGTGCCAGCACTACAGGAACTAGCGGGATTTACGAGCAGTACTTC
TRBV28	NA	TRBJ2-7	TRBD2	CASGLLAGGLGEQYF	TGTGCCAGCGGATTATTAGCGGGAGGGCTAGGCGAGCAGTACTTC
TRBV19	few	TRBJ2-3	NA	CASSINYGRSDTQYF	TGTGCCAGTAGTATTAATTACGGTAGATCAGATACGCAGTATTTT
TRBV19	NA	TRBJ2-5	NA	CASSSLGREETQYF	TGTGCCAGTAGTTCCTTGGGGCGAGAAGAGACCCAGTACTTC
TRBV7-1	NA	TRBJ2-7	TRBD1	CASSSRDREYEQYF	TGTGCCAGCAGCTCCAGGGACAGGGAATACGAGCAGTACTTC
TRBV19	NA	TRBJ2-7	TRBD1	CASRARRTGGYEQYF	TGTGCCAGTAGGGCGAGGCGGACAGGGGGCTACGAGCAGTACTTC
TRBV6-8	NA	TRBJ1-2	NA	CASSPQVRDGYTF	TGTGCCAGCAGTCCCCAGGTCAGGGATGGCTACACCTTC
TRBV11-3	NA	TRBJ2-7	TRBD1	CASSLEAGGSYEQYF	TGTGCCAGCAGCTTAGAGGCAGGGGGATCCTACGAGCAGTACTTC
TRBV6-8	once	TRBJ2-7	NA	CASSYKGLFEQYF	TGTGCCAGCAGTTACAAGGGCTTGTTCGAGCAGTACTTC
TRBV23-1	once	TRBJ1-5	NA	CASSSDGYQPQHF	TGCGCCAGCAGCTCGGACGGTTATCAGCCCCAGCATTTT
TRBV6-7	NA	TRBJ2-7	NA	CASSYSPGPQYSYEQYF	TGTGCCAGCAGTTATAGTCCCGGGCCTCAATATTCCTACGAGCAGTACTTC
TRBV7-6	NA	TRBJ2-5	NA	CASSRDLGRQETQYF	TGTGCCAGCAGCCGGGACTTGGGGCGCCAAGAGACCCAGTACTTC
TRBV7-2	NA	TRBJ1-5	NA	CASRAEGTAELAQHF	TGTGCCAGCAGGGCGGAGGGTACCGCTGAGTTGGCCCAGCATTTT
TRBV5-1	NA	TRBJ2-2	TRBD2	CASSFGTTNTGELFF	TGCGCCAGCAGCTTCGGGACTACCAACACCGGGGAGCTGTTTTTT
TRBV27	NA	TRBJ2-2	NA	CASSLERLTGELFF	TGTGCCAGCAGTTTAGAGAGGTTGACCGGGGAGCTGTTTTTT
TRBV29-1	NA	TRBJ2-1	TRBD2	CSVSDPGTSGSIAYNEQFF	TGCAGCGTTTCAGATCCCGGGACTAGCGGGAGTATCGCCTACAATGAGCAGTTCTTC
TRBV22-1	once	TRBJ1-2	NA	CASSFVGFYGYTF	TGTGCCAGCAGTTTTGTGGGATTCTATGGCTACACCTTC
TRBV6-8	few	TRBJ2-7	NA	CASSYSGEGVSSYEQYF	TGTGCCAGCAGTTACTCGGGCGAGGGGGTAAGCTCCTACGAGCAGTACTTC
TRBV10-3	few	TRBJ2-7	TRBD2	CAISEGGLLEQYF	TGTGCCATCAGTGAGGGGGGACTACTCGAGCAGTACTTC
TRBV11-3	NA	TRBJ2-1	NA	CASSPRSLSDNEQFF	TGTGCTAGCAGCCCCAGGAGTCTGAGCGACAATGAGCAGTTCTTC
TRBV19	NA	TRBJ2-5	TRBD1	CASSTGQGSQETQYF	TGTGCCAGTAGTACGGGACAGGGGAGTCAAGAGACCCAGTACTTC
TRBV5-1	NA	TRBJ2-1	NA	CASTEAGSYNEQFF	TGCGCCAGCACAGAGGCAGGGTCATACAATGAGCAGTTCTTC
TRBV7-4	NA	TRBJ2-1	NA	CASGLAFAGEQFF	TGTGCCAGCGGTCTAGCCTTCGCTGGTGAGCAGTTCTTC
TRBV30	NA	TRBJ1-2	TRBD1	CAWSRGTDLGYTF	TGTGCCTGGAGTCGGGGGACAGACCTAGGCTACACCTTC
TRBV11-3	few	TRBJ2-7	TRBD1	CASSLARTGAGEQYF	TGTGCCAGCAGCTTGGCTAGGACAGGAGCCGGCGAGCAGTACTTC
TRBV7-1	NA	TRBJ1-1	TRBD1	CASSLQGISTEAFF	TGTGCCAGCAGCTTACAGGGGATTTCGACTGAAGCTTTCTTT
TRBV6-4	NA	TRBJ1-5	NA	CASSYAGSNQPQHF	TGTGCCAGCAGTTACGCGGGTTCCAATCAGCCCCAGCATTTT
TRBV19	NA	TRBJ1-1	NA	CASSIDSRGTEAFF	TGTGCCAGTAGTATAGATTCAAGGGGGACTGAAGCTTTCTTT
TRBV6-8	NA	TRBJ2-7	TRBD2	CAIRDGRLNEQYF	TGTGCCATCAGAGACGGGAGGCTCAACGAGCAGTACTTC
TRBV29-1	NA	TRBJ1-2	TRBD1	CSVEDLRAGGGYTF	TGCAGCGTTGAAGATCTTAGGGCAGGGGGAGGCTACACCTTC
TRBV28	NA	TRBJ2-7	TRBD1	CASSQSGTAHEQYF	TGTGCCAGCAGTCAATCCGGGACAGCACACGAGCAGTACTTC
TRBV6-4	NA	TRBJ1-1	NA	CASKGPRGNTEAFF	TGTGCCAGCAAGGGCCCAAGGGGGAACACTGAAGCTTTCTTT
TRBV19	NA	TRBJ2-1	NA	CASTPFSGRSSYNEQFF	TGTGCCAGTACTCCCTTTTCCGGCAGGAGCTCCTACAATGAGCAGTTCTTC
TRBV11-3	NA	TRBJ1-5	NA	CASSLRGTFEPQHF	TGTGCCAGCAGCTTACGGGGGACCTTTGAGCCCCAGCATTTT
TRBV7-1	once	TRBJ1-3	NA	CASSRQISGNTIYF	TGTGCCAGCAGCCGACAGATCTCTGGAAACACCATATATTTT
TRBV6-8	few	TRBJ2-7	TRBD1	CASLGTGNFYEQYF	TGTGCCAGCTTGGGGACAGGCAATTTCTACGAGCAGTACTTC
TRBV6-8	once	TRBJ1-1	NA	CASISGGLGTEAFF	TGTGCCAGCATCTCCGGGGGCCTCGGCACTGAAGCTTTCTTT
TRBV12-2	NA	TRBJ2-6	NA	CATTGVAGANVLTF	TGTGCCACGACAGGGGTCGCTGGGGCCAACGTCCTGACTTTC
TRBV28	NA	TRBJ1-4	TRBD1	CASSQRQGLEKLFF	TGTGCCAGCAGTCAGCGACAGGGGCTGGAAAAACTGTTTTTT
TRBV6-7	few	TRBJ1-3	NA	CASSYTGTIYF	TGTGCCAGCAGTTACACAGGGACCATATATTTT
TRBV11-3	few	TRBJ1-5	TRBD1	CASSSDRGNQPQHF	TGTGCCAGCAGCTCGGACAGGGGCAATCAGCCCCAGCATTTT